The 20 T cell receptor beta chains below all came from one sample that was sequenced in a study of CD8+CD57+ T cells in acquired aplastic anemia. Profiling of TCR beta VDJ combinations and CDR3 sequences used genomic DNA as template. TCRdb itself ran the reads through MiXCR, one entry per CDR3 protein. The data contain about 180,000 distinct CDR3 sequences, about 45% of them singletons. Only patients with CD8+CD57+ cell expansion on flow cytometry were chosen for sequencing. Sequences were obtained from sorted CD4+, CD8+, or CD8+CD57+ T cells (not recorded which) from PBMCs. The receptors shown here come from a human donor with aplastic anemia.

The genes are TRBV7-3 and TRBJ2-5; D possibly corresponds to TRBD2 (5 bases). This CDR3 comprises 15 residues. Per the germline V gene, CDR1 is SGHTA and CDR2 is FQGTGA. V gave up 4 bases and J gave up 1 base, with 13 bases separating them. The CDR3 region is CASSSGLPIQETQYF. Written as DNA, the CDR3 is TGTGCCAGCAGCTCAGGACTGCCGATCCAAGAGACCCAGTACTTC.

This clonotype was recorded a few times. The CDR3 spells CSVGTAGNTIYF. The CDR3 DNA reads as TGCAGCGTTGGGACAGCTGGAAACACCATATATTTT. V usage is TRBV29-1 and J usage is TRBJ1-3; maybe TRBD1 (6 bases). The V end lost 4 bases, the J end lost 2 bases, and 6 bases lay between the germline ends. This CDR3 region has 12 residues. CDR1 is SQVTM, CDR2 ANQGSEA, per germline.

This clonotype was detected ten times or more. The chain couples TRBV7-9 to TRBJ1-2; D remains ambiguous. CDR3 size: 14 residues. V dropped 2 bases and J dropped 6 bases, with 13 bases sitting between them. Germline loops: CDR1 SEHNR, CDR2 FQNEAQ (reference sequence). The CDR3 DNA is TGTGCCAGCAGCTTATCTACGGTTACTGATGGCTACACCTTC. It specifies CASSLSTVTDGYTF. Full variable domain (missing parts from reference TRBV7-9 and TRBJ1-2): DTGVSQNPRHKITKRGQNVTFRCDPISEHNRLYWYRQTLGQGPEFLTYFQNEAQLEKSRLLSDRFSAERPKGSFSTLEIQRTEQGDSAMYLCASSLSTVTDGYTFGSGTRLTVV.

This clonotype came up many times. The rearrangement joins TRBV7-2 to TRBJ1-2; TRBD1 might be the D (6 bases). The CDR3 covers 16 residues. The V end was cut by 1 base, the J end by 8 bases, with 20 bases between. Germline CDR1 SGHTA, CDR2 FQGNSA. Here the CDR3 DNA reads TGTGCCAGCAGCTTAGGGTTAGGGCAGGGGAAGGGAGGCTACACCTTC. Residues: CASSLGLGQGKGGYTF. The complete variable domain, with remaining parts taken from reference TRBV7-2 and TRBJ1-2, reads GAGVSQSPSNKVTEKGKDVELRCDPISGHTALYWYRQSLGQGLEFLIYFQGNSAPDKSGLPSDRFSAERTGGSVSTLTIQRTQQEDSAVYLCASSLGLGQGKGGYTFGSGTRLTVV.

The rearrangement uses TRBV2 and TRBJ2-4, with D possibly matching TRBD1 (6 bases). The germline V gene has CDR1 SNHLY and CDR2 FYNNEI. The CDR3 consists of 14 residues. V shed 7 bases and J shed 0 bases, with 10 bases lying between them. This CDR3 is CASTTGLAKNIQYF. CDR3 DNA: TGTGCCAGCACGACAGGCCTAGCCAAAAACATTCAGTACTTC. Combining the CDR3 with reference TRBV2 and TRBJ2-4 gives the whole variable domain EPEVTQTPSHQVTQMGQEVILRCVPISNHLYFYWYRQILGQKVEFLVSFYNNEISEKSEIFDDQFSVERPDGSNFTLKIRSTKLEDSAMYFCASTTGLAKNIQYFGAGTRLSVL.

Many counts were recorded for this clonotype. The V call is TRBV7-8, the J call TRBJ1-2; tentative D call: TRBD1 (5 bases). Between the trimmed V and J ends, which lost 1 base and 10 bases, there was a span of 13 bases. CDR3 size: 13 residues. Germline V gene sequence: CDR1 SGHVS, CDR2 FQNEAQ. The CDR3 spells CASSLDPGGPYTF. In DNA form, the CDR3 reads TGTGCCAGCAGCTTAGATCCGGGGGGACCCTACACCTTC.

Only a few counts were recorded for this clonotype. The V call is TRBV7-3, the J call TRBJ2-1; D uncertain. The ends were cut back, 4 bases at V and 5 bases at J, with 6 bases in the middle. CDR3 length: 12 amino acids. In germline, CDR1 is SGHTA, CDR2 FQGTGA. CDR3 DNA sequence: TGTGCCAGCAGCTCCGATCACAATGAGCAGTTCTTC. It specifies CASSSDHNEQFF.

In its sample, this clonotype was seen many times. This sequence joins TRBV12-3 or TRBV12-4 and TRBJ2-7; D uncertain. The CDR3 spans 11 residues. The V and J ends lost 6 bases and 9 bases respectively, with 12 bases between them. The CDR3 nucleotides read TGTGCCAGCAGCTATCGAGAAGGGCAGTACTTC. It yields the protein CASSYREGQYF.

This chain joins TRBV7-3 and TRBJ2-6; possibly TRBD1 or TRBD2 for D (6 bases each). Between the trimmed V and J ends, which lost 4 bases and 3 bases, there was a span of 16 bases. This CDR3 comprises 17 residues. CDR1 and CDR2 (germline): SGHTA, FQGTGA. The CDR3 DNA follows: TGTGCCAGCAGCTACCCCTGGGGGGCTGGTGGGGCCAACGTCCTGACTTTC. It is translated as CASSYPWGAGGANVLTF.

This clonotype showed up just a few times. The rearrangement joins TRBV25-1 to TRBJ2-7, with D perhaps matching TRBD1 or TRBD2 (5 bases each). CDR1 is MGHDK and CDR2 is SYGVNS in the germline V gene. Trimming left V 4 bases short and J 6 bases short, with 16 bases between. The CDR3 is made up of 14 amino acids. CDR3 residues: CASSVTSGGSEQYF. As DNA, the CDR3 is TGTGCCAGCAGTGTCACCAGTGGGGGAAGCGAGCAGTACTTC.

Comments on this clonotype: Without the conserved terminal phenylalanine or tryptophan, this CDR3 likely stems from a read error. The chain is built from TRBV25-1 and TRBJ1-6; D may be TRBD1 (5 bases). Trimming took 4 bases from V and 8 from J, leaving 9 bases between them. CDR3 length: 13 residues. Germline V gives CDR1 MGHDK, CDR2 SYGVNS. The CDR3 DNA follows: TGTGCCAGCAGTGCAGGGCTCCATTCACCCCTCCACTCT. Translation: CASSAGLHSPLHS.

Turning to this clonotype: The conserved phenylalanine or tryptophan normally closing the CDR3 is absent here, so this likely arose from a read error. The CDR3 DNA is TGTGCCAGCAGTTACCCTCGAGGGGCAGATAATCCACCCCTCCACCTT. Amino acid sequence: CASSYPRGADNPPLHL. The rearrangement joins TRBV6-5 to TRBJ1-6; D is perhaps TRBD1 (5 bases). CDR3 length equals 16 residues. Germline CDR1 MNHEY, CDR2 SVGAGI.

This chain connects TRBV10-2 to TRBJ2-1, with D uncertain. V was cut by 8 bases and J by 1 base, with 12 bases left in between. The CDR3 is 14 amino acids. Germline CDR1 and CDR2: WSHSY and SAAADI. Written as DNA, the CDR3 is TGCGCCAGCGTCGACAAGGCTTCCTACAATGAGCAGTTCTTC. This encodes CASVDKASYNEQFF.

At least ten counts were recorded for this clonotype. CDR3 bases: TGCAGCGTTGAAGATGGTTCAGGCCAGGCGTATGGCTACACCTTC. As protein: CSVEDGSGQAYGYTF. The chain links TRBV29-1 to TRBJ1-2; no reliable D call. Germline values: CDR1 SQVTM, CDR2 ANQGSEA. V was cut by 0 bases and J by 5 bases, with 16 bases left in between. The CDR3 spans 15 residues.

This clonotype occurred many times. CDR3 in DNA: TGCAGTGCTAGCCCTGGGGGCGGGGAAAGGTACAATGAGCAGTTCTTC. Amino acids: CSASPGGGERYNEQFF. The chain links TRBV20-1 to TRBJ2-1, with D possibly being TRBD1 or TRBD2 (6 bases each). V was pared by 3 bases and J by 4 bases, with 19 bases between. The CDR3 runs to 16 residues. From germline, CDR1 is DFQATT and CDR2 SNEGSKA (reference sequence).

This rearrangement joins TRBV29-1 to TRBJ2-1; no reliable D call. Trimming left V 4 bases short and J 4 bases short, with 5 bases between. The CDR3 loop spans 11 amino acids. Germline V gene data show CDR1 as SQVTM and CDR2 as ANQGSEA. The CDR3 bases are TGCAGCGTTGTGGCGTACAATGAGCAGTTCTTC. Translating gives CSVVAYNEQFF.

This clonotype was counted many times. In DNA form, the CDR3 reads TGTGCCACCAGCGCAGGCGAGGAAAAACTGTTTTTT. It codes for CATSAGEEKLFF. The J gene is TRBJ1-4, the V gene TRBV15; no reliable D call. The V and J ends lost 5 bases and 8 bases respectively, with 9 bases between them. Germline lookup yields CDR1 LNHNV and CDR2 YYDKDF (reference sequence). CDR3 length: 12 amino acids.

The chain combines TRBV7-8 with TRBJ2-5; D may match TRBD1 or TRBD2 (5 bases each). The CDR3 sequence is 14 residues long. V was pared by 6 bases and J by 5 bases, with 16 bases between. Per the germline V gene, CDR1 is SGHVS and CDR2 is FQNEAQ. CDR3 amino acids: CASSYWDRKETQYF. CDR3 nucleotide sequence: TGTGCCAGCAGTTACTGGGACCGCAAGGAGACCCAGTACTTC.

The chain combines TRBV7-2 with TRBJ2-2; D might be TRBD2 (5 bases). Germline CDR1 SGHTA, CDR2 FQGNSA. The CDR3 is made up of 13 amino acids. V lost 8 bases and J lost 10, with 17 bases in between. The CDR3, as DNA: TGTGCCAGCGCATGGCTAACTAGGGAGGAGCTGTTTTTT. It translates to CASAWLTREELFF.

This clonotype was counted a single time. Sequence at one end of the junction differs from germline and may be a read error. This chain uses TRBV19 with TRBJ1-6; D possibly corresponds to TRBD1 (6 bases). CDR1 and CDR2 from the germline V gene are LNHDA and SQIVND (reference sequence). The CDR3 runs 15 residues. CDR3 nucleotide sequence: TGTGCCAGTACTAGGACAGCGCCTACGGCTTCATCCCTCCACTTT. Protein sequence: CASTRTAPTASSLHF.